This T cell receptor (beta chain) was captured in a study of beta chain bispecific antibodies for T cell cancers. As for the study in general: Surviving healthy donor T cells from leukemia-line and bispecific antibody cocultures were TRBV-sequenced for family depletion. HPB-ALL carried surface TRBV5-5, while Jurkat carried TRBV12-3. Findings and limits, study-wide: The leukemia cells, rather than normal T cells, gave most of the targeted TRBV signal.

With V trimmed by 4 bases and J by 8 bases, 10 bases remained unmatched. Germline V gives CDR1 GTSNPN, CDR2 SVGIG (reference sequence). This CDR3 contains 13 residues. Clonotype quantities came from unique molecular identifier barcode counts. One entry per CDR3 protein results from TCRdb running MiXCR on the 5' RACE reads. This repertoire shows 20,000 to 25,000 distinct CDR3 sequences, about 2.7% found once; its top ten account for more than 30%. Either OKT3 anti-CD3 antibody or CD3/CD28 beads expanded T cells from blood mononuclear cells over approximately three days. Culture medium contained IL-2 at 85 to 100 IU/ml and IL-7 at 4.5 to 6 ng/ml. This clonotype was seen many times. Antigen unknown.

Sequencing was performed on healthy donor T cells cultured with leukemia cells. V and J are TRBV30 and TRBJ1-2; 7 bases fit TRBD1. The source of this sequence is a human donor in good health. Some clones in this sample may be carry-over from other donors' samples. Written as DNA, the CDR3 is TGTGCCTGGAATTTAGGGGACAGAGGGGGCTACACCTTC. This sequence encodes CAWNLGDRGGYTF.